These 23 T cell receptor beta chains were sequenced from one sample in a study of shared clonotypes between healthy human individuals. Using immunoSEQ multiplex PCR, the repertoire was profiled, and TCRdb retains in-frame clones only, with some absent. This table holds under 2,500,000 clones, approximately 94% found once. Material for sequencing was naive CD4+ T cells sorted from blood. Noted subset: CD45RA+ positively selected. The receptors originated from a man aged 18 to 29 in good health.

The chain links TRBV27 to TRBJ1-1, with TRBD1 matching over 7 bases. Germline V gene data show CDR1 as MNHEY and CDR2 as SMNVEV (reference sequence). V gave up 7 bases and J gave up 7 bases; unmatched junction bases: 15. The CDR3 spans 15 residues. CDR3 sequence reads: CASTRDSGDRGEAFF. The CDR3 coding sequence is TGTGCCAGCACAAGGGACAGTGGGGATCGCGGTGAAGCTTTCTTT.

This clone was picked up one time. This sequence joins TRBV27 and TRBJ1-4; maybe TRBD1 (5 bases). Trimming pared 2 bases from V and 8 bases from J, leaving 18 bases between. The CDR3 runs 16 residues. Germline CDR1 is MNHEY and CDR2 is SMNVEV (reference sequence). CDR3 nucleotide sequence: TGTGCCAGCAGTTTAGCACGGGACTGGGCTGGGGAAAAACTGTTTTTT. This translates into CASSLARDWAGEKLFF.

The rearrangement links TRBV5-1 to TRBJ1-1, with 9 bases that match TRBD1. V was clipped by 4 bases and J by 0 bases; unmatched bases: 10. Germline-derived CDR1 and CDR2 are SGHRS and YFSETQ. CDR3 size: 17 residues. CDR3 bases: TGCGCCAGCAGCAGCCGGGACAGGGTTTTGATGAACACTGAAGCTTTCTTT. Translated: CASSSRDRVLMNTEAFF.

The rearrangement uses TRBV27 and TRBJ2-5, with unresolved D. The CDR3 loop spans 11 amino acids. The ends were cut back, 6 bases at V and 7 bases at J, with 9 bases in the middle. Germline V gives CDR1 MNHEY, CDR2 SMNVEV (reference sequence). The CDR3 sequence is CASRALGTQYF. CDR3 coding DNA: TGTGCCAGCAGAGCTCTGGGGACCCAGTACTTC.

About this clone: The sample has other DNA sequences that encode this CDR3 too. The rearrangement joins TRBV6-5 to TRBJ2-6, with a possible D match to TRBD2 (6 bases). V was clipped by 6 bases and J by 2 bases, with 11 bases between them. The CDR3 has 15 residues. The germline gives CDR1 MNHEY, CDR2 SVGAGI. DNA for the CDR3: TGTGCCAGCAGCCCGACGGGGGCTGGGGCCAACGTCCTGACTTTC. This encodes CASSPTGAGANVLTF.

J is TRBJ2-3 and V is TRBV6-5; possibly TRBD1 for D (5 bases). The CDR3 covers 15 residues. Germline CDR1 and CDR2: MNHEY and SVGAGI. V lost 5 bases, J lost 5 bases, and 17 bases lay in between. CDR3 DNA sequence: TGTGCCAGCAGTCCACAACCAGGGCCGGGAGATACGCAGTATTTT. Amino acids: CASSPQPGPGDTQYF.

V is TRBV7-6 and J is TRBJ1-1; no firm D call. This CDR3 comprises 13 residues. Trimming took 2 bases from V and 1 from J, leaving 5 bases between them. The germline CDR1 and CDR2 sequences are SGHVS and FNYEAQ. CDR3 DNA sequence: TGTGCCAGCAGCTTATTTTCGAACACTGAAGCTTTCTTT. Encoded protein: CASSLFSNTEAFF. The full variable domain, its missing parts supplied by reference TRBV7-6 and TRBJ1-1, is GAGVSQSPRYKVTKRGQDVALRCDPISGHVSLYWYRQALGQGPEFLTYFNYEAQQDKSGLPNDRFSAERPEGSISTLTIQRTEQRDSAMYRCASSLFSNTEAFFGQGTRLTVV.

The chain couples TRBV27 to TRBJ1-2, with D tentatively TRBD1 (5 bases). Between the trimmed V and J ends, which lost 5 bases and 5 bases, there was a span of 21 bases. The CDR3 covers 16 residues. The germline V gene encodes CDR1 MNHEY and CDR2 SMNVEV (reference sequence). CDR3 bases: TGTGCCAGCAGTACTACCCCTCCAGGGATAGGTTATGGCTACACCTTC. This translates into CASSTTPPGIGYGYTF.

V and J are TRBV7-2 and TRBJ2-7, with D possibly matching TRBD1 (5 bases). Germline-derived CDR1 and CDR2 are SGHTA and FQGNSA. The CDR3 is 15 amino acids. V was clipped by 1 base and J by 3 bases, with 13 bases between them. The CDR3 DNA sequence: TGTGCCAGCAGCTTAGGGTCAGGGATTAACTACGAGCAGTACTTC. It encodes CASSLGSGINYEQYF.

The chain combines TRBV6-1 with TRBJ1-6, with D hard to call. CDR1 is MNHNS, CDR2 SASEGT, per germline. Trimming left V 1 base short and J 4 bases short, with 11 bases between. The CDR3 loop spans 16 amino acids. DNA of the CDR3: TGTGCCAGCAGTGAAGAGGGAAGGGCGTATAATTCACCCCTCCACTTT. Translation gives CASSEEGRAYNSPLHF.

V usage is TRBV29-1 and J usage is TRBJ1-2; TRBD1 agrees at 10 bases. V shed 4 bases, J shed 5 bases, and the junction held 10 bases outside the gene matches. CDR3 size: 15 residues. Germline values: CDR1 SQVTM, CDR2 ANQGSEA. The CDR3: CSVGSGTGVFYGYTF. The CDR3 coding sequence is TGCAGCGTTGGATCTGGGACAGGGGTTTTTTATGGCTACACCTTC.

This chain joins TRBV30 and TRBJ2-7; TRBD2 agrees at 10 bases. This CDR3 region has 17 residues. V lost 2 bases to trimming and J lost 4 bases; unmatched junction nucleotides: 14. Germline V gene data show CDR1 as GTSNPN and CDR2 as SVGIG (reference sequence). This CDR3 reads CAWSRVSGRRDLYEQYF. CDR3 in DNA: TGTGCCTGGAGTCGGGTTAGCGGGAGGCGAGATTTATACGAGCAGTACTTC.

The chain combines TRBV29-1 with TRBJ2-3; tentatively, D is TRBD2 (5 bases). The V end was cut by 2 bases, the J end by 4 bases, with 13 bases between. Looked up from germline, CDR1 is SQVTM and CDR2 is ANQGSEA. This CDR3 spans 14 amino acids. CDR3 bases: TGCAGCGTTGAACAAAGTCCGGGGTCAGATACGCAGTATTTT. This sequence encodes CSVEQSPGSDTQYF.

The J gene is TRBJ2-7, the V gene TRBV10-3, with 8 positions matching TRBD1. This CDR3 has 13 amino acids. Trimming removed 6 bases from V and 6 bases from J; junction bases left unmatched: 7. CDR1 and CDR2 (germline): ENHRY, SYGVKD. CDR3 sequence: CAISPGGSLEQYF. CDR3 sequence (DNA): TGTGCCATCAGCCCAGGGGGCTCCCTCGAGCAGTACTTC.

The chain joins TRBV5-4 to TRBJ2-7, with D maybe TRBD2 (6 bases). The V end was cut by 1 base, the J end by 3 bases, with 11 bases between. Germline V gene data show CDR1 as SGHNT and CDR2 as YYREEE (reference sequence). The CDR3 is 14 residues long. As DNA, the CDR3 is TGTGCCAGCAGCTTGAGGAGGGAATGCTACGAGCAGTACTTC. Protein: CASSLRRECYEQYF.

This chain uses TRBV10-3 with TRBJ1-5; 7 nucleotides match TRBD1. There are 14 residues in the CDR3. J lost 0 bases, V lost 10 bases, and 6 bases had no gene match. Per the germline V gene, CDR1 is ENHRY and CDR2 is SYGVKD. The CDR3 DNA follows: TGTGCCACCGTTGACAGGGATAGCAATCAGCCCCAGCATTTT. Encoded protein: CATVDRDSNQPQHF.

CDR3 bases: TGCGCCAGCAGCCAAGGACAGGGGGCGTATGGCTACACCTTC. It encodes CASSQGQGAYGYTF. This chain joins TRBV4-3 and TRBJ1-2; 10 nucleotides agree with TRBD1. Germline V gene lookup returns CDR1 LGHNA and CDR2 YSLEER. This CDR3 has 14 residues. Trimming cost V 1 base and J 5 bases; bases outside gene matches: 1.

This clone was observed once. CDR3 protein: CSAMTSGGYEQYF. Here the CDR3 DNA reads TGCAGCGCCATGACTAGCGGGGGCTACGAGCAGTACTTC. The chain combines TRBV29-1 with TRBJ2-7, with 12 bases that match TRBD2. The trim removed 7 bases at V and 3 bases at J, leaving 4 bases unmatched. The germline gives CDR1 SQVTM, CDR2 ANQGSEA. CDR3 size: 13 residues.

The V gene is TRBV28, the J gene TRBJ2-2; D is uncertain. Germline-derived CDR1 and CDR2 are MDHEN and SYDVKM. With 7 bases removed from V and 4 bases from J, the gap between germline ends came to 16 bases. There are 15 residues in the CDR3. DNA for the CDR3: TGTGCCAGCACCCCGTCGGGTATAGGCACCGGGGAGCTGTTTTTT. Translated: CASTPSGIGTGELFF.

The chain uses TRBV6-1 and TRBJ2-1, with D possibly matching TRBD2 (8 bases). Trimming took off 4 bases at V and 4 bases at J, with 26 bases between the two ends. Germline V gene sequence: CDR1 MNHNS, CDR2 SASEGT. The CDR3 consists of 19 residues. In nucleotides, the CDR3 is TGTGCCAGCAGTGGACAGGGCCGAAAGGGCGGGAGGCTTTACAATGAGCAGTTCTTC. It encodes CASSGQGRKGGRLYNEQFF.

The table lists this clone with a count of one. The CDR3: CASSPLGTGGSYEQYF. The CDR3 DNA reads TGTGCCAGCAGCCCATTAGGGACAGGGGGCTCCTACGAGCAGTACTTC. The rearrangement links TRBV7-9 to TRBJ2-7; 11 positions match TRBD1. CDR1 is SEHNR, CDR2 FQNEAQ, per germline (reference sequence). The CDR3 length is 16 residues. V shed 5 bases and J 0 bases; nucleotides not matched to a gene: 6.

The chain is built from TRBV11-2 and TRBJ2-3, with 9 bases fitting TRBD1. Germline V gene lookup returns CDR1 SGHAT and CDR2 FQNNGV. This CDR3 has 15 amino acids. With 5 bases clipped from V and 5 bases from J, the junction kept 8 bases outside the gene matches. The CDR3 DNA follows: TGTGCCAGCAGCCACCCGGGACAGGGAATAGATACGCAGTATTTT. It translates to CASSHPGQGIDTQYF.

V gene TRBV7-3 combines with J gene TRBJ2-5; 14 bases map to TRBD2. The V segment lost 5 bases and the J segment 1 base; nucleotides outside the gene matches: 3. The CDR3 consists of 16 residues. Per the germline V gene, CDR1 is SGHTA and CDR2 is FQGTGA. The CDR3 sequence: CASSIGLAGGQETQYF. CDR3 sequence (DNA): TGTGCCAGCAGCATAGGACTAGCGGGGGGCCAAGAGACCCAGTACTTC.